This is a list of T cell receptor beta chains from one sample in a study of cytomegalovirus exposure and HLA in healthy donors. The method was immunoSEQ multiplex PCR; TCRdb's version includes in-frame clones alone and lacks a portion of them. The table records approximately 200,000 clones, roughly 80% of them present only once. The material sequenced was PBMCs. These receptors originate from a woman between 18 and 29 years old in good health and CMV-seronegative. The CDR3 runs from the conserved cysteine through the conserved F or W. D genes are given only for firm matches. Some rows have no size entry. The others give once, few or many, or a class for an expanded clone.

TGCGCCAGCAGCCAGGACATGGCGATTGGAAACACCATATATTTT	CASSQDMAIGNTIYF	15	-	-	TRBJ1-3	TRBV10-1
TGTGCCAGCGTGGGGGCAGAGATCTACGAGCAGTACTTC	CASVGAEIYEQYF	13	-	-	TRBJ2-7	TRBV6-6
TGTGCCAGCCGAACCCCGCGGGAGTTCGTACATGAGCAGTTCTTC	CASRTPREFVHEQFF	15	TRBD2	-	TRBJ2-1	TRBV11-2
TGCGCCAGCAGCCAGGACAGGGATGGCTACACCTTC	CASSQDRDGYTF	12	TRBD1	once	TRBJ1-2	TRBV5-1
TGTGCCAGCAGTTCGGACAGGGGCTATGAGCAGTTCTTC	CASSSDRGYEQFF	13	TRBD1	-	TRBJ2-1	TRBV27
TGTGCCAGCAGTGACTCGACTAGCACCGGGGAGCTGTTTTTT	CASSDSTSTGELFF	14	-	-	TRBJ2-2	TRBV6-4
TGTGCCAGCAGTGAACCCAGGGGGACGCCAGAGACCCAGTACTTC	CASSEPRGTPETQYF	15	TRBD1	-	TRBJ2-5	TRBV25-1
TGTGCCAGCAGCTTACTGGGACAGAACACTGAAGCTTTCTTT	CASSLLGQNTEAFF	14	-	few	TRBJ1-1	TRBV13
TGTGCCAGCTCACCACCTGACAGTCCGTACGAGCAGTACTTC	CASSPPDSPYEQYF	14	-	-	TRBJ2-7	TRBV18
TGTGCCAGCAGCGTATTATCGGGGGGGCCAGATACGCAGTATTTT	CASSVLSGGPDTQYF	15	TRBD2	-	TRBJ2-3	TRBV9
TGTGCCAGCAGTTTAGGGCTAGCGGGAAAGGGTGAGCAGTACTTC	CASSLGLAGKGEQYF	15	TRBD2	-	TRBJ2-7	TRBV27
TGTGCCAGCAGCCGCAGGGCCCTGAACACTGAAGCTTTCTTT	CASSRRALNTEAFF	14	-	-	TRBJ1-1	TRBV7-9
TGTGCCAGCAGTGAGGGGACTAGACCCTACAATGAGCAGTTCTTC	CASSEGTRPYNEQFF	15	TRBD2	-	TRBJ2-1	TRBV2
TGTGCCAGCAGTTCGAACACAGGGTACTCACCCCTCCACTTT	CASSSNTGYSPLHF	14	-	-	TRBJ1-6	TRBV6-6
TGCGCCAGCAGCCAAACGGAGGGGAAGGGAACAGATACGCAGTATTTT	CASSQTEGKGTDTQYF	16	-	-	TRBJ2-3	TRBV5-1
TGTGCCAGCAGCCAAACAAATTACAATGAGCAGTTCTTC	CASSQTNYNEQFF	13	-	-	TRBJ2-1	TRBV7-6
TGTGCCATCAGTACTGGACAGGGGAAGATCGGGGAGCTGTTTTTT	CAISTGQGKIGELFF	15	TRBD1	-	TRBJ2-2	TRBV10-3
TGCAGCGTAGCCGGGACAGGGTCTGGAAACACCATATATTTT	CSVAGTGSGNTIYF	14	TRBD1	-	TRBJ1-3	TRBV29-1
TGCGCCAGCAGCCAAGATCGCGGTCTGATCCATTCACCCCTCCACTTT	CASSQDRGLIHSPLHF	16	-	-	TRBJ1-6	TRBV4-1
TGTGCCAGCAGCCAGGGCCGGGCGGGGGTGAACACCGGGGAGCTGTTTTTT	CASSQGRAGVNTGELFF	17	TRBD2	-	TRBJ2-2	TRBV14
TGTGCCAGCAGTCAAGAGGTGGGGGGGTCGGAGACCCAGTACTTC	CASSQEVGGSETQYF	15	TRBD2	-	TRBJ2-5	TRBV11-2
TGTGCCAGCAGCCTGGGACTAGCCCAATACGAGCAGTACTTC	CASSLGLAQYEQYF	14	TRBD2	-	TRBJ2-7	TRBV7-9
TGTGCCAGCAGCTCGACAGGGGCCATGAACACTGAAGCTTTCTTT	CASSSTGAMNTEAFF	15	TRBD1	-	TRBJ1-1	TRBV7-3
TGCGCCAGCAGCCAAGATCTAGCGGGAGAGATGAATGAGCAGTTCTTC	CASSQDLAGEMNEQFF	16	TRBD2	-	TRBJ2-1	TRBV4-3
TGTGCCAGCAGTTTAATGGGACTAGCGGGAGGGCCGGCTAACGAGCAGTACTTC	CASSLMGLAGGPANEQYF	18	TRBD2	-	TRBJ2-7	TRBV28
TGCGCCAGCAGCCAAGCCGCCCGGATGGGAGGACCTGAAGCTTTCTTT	CASSQAARMGGPEAFF	16	-	-	TRBJ1-1	TRBV4-3
TGTGCCAGTACCACGGGGGGGATAGCTTTCTTT	CASTTGGIAFF	11	-	-	TRBJ1-1	TRBV19
TGTGCCATCAGTCAGACTAGCGGGAGAACCGGGGAGCTGTTTTTT	CAISQTSGRTGELFF	15	TRBD2	-	TRBJ2-2	TRBV10-3
TGCGCCAGCAGCTTGTTGGGGCTCGGTGACGAGCAGTACTTC	CASSLLGLGDEQYF	14	-	-	TRBJ2-7	TRBV5-1
TGCGCCAGCAAACTTAACGCAGGGCAGAATTCACCCCTCCACTTT	CASKLNAGQNSPLHF	15	-	-	TRBJ1-6	TRBV4-1
TGCAGCGTCGGACAGGGGGACAATTCACCCCTCCACTTT	CSVGQGDNSPLHF	13	TRBD1	-	TRBJ1-6	TRBV29-1
TGTGCCAGCAGTTACGGACAGGGGGCCACAGATACGCAGTATTTT	CASSYGQGATDTQYF	15	TRBD1	-	TRBJ2-3	TRBV6-5
TGTGCCAGCAGCTTACAGGGGTTATCACCCCTCCACTTT	CASSLQGLSPLHF	13	-	-	TRBJ1-6	TRBV7-2
TGTGCCAGCAGCCAAGGGGCAGGGGCTAATGGCTACACCTTC	CASSQGAGANGYTF	14	-	-	TRBJ1-2	TRBV4-2
TGCGCCAGCAGCTTGGAGGGCAGGGGGAGCGCAGATACGCAGTATTTT	CASSLEGRGSADTQYF	16	TRBD1	few	TRBJ2-3	TRBV5-1
TGTGCCAGCAGCCAAGGGACAGGGTTTGAAAAACTGTTTTTT	CASSQGTGFEKLFF	14	TRBD1	-	TRBJ1-4	TRBV7-9
TGTGCCAGCAGCCTACACCGACAGGACAATCAGCCCCAGCATTTT	CASSLHRQDNQPQHF	15	-	-	TRBJ1-5	TRBV7-8
TGTGCCAGCAGTCAGAGCGGGGGGGGGATGAACACTGAAGCTTTCTTT	CASSQSGGGMNTEAFF	16	-	few	TRBJ1-1	TRBV25-1
TGTGCCAGCAGTTACGGGCAGCGGGACACTGAAGCTTTCTTT	CASSYGQRDTEAFF	14	-	-	TRBJ1-1	TRBV6-6
TGCGCCAGCAGCCAGATGACAGGGGGCGGTCAGCCCCAGCATTTT	CASSQMTGGGQPQHF	15	TRBD1	-	TRBJ1-5	TRBV7-9
TGTGCCAGTACAGGGAGAACGGTCTCTGGAAACACCATATATTTT	CASTGRTVSGNTIYF	15	-	-	TRBJ1-3	TRBV2
TGTGCCAGCAGCTACCCCGGGACAGGGGCCTACGAGCAGTACTTC	CASSYPGTGAYEQYF	15	TRBD1	-	TRBJ2-7	TRBV25-1
TGCAGCGTAGAGGGATTTAACTATGGCTACACCTTC	CSVEGFNYGYTF	12	-	-	TRBJ1-2	TRBV29-1
TGCGCCAGCAGCCCGGTGGGCTCGAACACTGAAGCTTTCTTT	CASSPVGSNTEAFF	14	-	-	TRBJ1-1	TRBV5-1
TGTGCCAGCAGCTTAGGGACTGCTGCCTACAATGAGCAGTTCTTC	CASSLGTAAYNEQFF	15	-	-	TRBJ2-1	TRBV7-6
TGTGCCAGCAGCTTCCCAGTTAGAAGAGCAACCTACGAGGCGCAGTACTTC	CASSFPVRRATYEAQYF	17	-	once	TRBJ2-7	TRBV7-3
TGTGCCAGCAGGATCGACAGGGAGTACACTGAAGCTTTCTTT	CASRIDREYTEAFF	14	TRBD1	once	TRBJ1-1	TRBV6-1
TGTGCCAGCAGTTTCCTTCGGACAGGGGGCTTTATGGCCGGGGAGCTGTTTTTT	CASSFLRTGGFMAGELFF	18	TRBD1	-	TRBJ2-2	TRBV28
TGTGCCAGCAGCTTTTCACCCAGTAATCAGCCCCAGCATTTT	CASSFSPSNQPQHF	14	-	-	TRBJ1-5	TRBV7-9
TGTGCCAGCAGTTTATTCCCCGGGACTGGGACTCAGCCCCAGCATTTT	CASSLFPGTGTQPQHF	16	-	-	TRBJ1-5	TRBV27